This is a list of T cell receptor beta chains from one sample in a study of technical replicates of blood from a handful of donors. Measured with immunoSEQ multiplex PCR; TCRdb has only the in-frame clones, and not every one. Of approximately 50,000 clones in the sample, about 86% were seen once. Source material: PBMCs. The receptor set was obtained from a human donor in good health. Some clones in this sample may be carry-over from other donors' samples. Both conserved end residues are part of each CDR3. D genes are given only for firm matches. Clone size appears in some rows only: once, few, many, or a class for an expanded clone.

>once|14|TRBV4-1|TRBD1|TRBJ1-2
TGCGCCAGCAGCCACCCAACAGGGGGAATTGGCTACACCTTC
CASSHPTGGIGYTF
>.|15|TRBV11-2|.|TRBJ1-2
TGTGCCAGCAGCTTGGGCAGCCAATACGCCTATGGCTACACCTTC
CASSLGSQYAYGYTF
>many|17|TRBV4-3|TRBD1|TRBJ1-4
TGCGCCAGCAGCCTCATAGGTCCCGGGACAGGGTCCGAAAAACTGTTTTTT
CASSLIGPGTGSEKLFF
>.|15|TRBV27|.|TRBJ2-7
TGTGCCAGCAGTCCCCAGGGGACCCCCTCCTACGAGCAGTACTTC
CASSPQGTPSYEQYF
>.|16|TRBV11-3|TRBD2|TRBJ2-7
TGTGCCAGCAGCCGTAGCTCCGGGGGGGCATCGGGAGAGCAGTACTTC
CASSRSSGGASGEQYF
>.|20|TRBV5-1|TRBD1|TRBJ1-5
TGCGCCAGCAGCTTGGCCCTTAAAAGCCGGGACAGGGTGAGCAATCAGCCCCAGCATTTT
CASSLALKSRDRVSNQPQHF
>.|15|TRBV1|.|TRBJ2-1
TGCACCAGCAGCCAAGAGGACTACCACTACAATGAGCAGTTCTTC
CTSSQEDYHYNEQFF
>once|13|TRBV5-5|.|TRBJ2-5
TGTGCCAGCAGCAGCGTAGGCCAGTTGTCCCAGTACTTC
CASSSVGQLSQYF
>.|15|TRBV19|.|TRBJ2-1
TGTGCCAGTAGTATTCCCCGGGGATCCTACAATGAGCAGTTCTTC
CASSIPRGSYNEQFF
>.|14|TRBV5-1|TRBD1|TRBJ1-1
TGCGCCAGCAGTCCACAGGGGGCAGGCACTGAAGCTTTCTTT
CASSPQGAGTEAFF
>.|17|TRBV7-9|TRBD2|TRBJ2-7
TGTGCCAGCAGCCCTCGGTCTAAAGCGGGGTGGTCTCTCGAGCAGTACTTC
CASSPRSKAGWSLEQYF
>.|17|TRBV4-3|TRBD2|TRBJ2-7
TGCGCCAGCAGCCAAGATTTCGGGGCTAGCGGTAACTACGAGCAGTACTTC
CASSQDFGASGNYEQYF
>.|13|TRBV6-5|.|TRBJ1-5
TGTGCCAGCAGTTACGACAGAAATCAGCCCCAGCATTTT
CASSYDRNQPQHF
>.|15|TRBV5-6|.|TRBJ2-5
TGTGCCAGCAGCTTGAGAGGTCTCCATGTGGAGACCCAGTACTTC
CASSLRGLHVETQYF
>.|12|TRBV14|.|TRBJ2-2
TGTGCCAGCAGCCAACAATCCGGGGAGCTGTTTTTT
CASSQQSGELFF
>.|17|TRBV30|TRBD1|TRBJ1-2
TGTGCCCAACCCTCATGGCGGGACAGGGGGTCGGGCTATGGCTACACCTTC
CAQPSWRDRGSGYGYTF
>.|14|TRBV21-1|.|TRBJ2-7
TGTGCCAAGGATGGAGGACAGGAAGTCCCCGAGCAGTACTTC
CAKDGGQEVPEQYF
>.|14|TRBV27|TRBD1|TRBJ2-7
TGTGCCAGCAGTCCGCGGGACAGGGTTTACGAGCAGTACTTC
CASSPRDRVYEQYF
>.|15|TRBV6-5|.|TRBJ2-2
TGTGCCAGCTGGAAGGGGGAAGTGGGCACCGGGGAGCTGTTTTTT
CASWKGEVGTGELFF
>.|15|TRBV7-9|TRBD2|TRBJ2-7
TGTGCCAGCAGCTTAGCACTAGCGGGAGCTGGCGAGCAGTACTTC
CASSLALAGAGEQYF
>.|17|TRBV5-1|TRBD1|TRBJ1-1
TGCGCCAGCAGCTTGGGACTGATGGGGACAGGGATCACTGAAGCTTTCTTT
CASSLGLMGTGITEAFF
>once|17|TRBV1|.|TRBJ2-7
TGCACCAGCAGCCAAGATTTAGCTAGCGGGGGGGCCTATGAGCAGTACTTC
CTSSQDLASGGAYEQYF
>.|15|TRBV5-1|.|TRBJ2-1
TGCGCCAGCAGCTTGGTTGGGGACAATTACAATGAGCAGTTCTTC
CASSLVGDNYNEQFF
>.|13|TRBV11-1|.|TRBJ2-1
TGTGCCAGCAGCTTAAAAATGTCGAGCGAGCAGTTCTTC
CASSLKMSSEQFF
>.|16|TRBV7-3|TRBD2|TRBJ2-3
TGTGCCAGCAGCCAAAATAGCGGGGGGGGCACAGATACGCAGTATTTT
CASSQNSGGGTDTQYF
>.|14|TRBV2|.|TRBJ2-7
TGTGCCAGCAGTGATATAACTACCTTTAGCGAGCAGTACTTC
CASSDITTFSEQYF
>few|13|TRBV5-8|.|TRBJ2-2
TGTGCCAGCAGCCCGGACAGCACCGGGGAGCTGTTTTTT
CASSPDSTGELFF
>.|18|TRBV5-1|TRBD1|TRBJ1-2
TGCGCCAGCAGGTCCCGGACAGGGGGCTTATCAGAAAACTATGGCTACACCTTC
CASRSRTGGLSENYGYTF
>.|13|TRBV4-2|.|TRBJ2-4
TGTGCCAGCGGACATGGGGCCAAAAACATTCAGTACTTC
CASGHGAKNIQYF
>.|13|TRBV6-6|.|TRBJ1-5
TGTGCCACCTCCGTTCGCGGCAATCAGCCCCAGCATTTT
CATSVRGNQPQHF
>.|16|TRBV19|TRBD2|TRBJ2-7
TGTGCCAGCCGCCATGGTAGCGGGACCGCGACCTACGAGCAGTACTTC
CASRHGSGTATYEQYF
>.|15|TRBV7-2|TRBD2|TRBJ2-7
TGTGCCAGCAGCGGGACCAGCGGGAGGAATGCCGAGCAGTACTTC
CASSGTSGRNAEQYF
>.|15|TRBV5-4|TRBD1|TRBJ2-7
TGTGCCAGCAGCCGGACAGGGGGCGGCTCCTACGAGCAGTACTTC
CASSRTGGGSYEQYF
>.|16|TRBV10-3|.|TRBJ2-7
TGTGCCATCCGACCCGGCGGGGGACAGGACTACCACGAGCAGTACTTC
CAIRPGGGQDYHEQYF
>.|11|TRBV20-1|.|TRBJ1-1
TGCAGTGCTCAGATGAACACTGAAGCTTTCTTT
CSAQMNTEAFF